This TCR beta chain was retrieved from a study of identical twins. This clonotype was detected many times. The antigen remains undetermined. Unmatched junction bases numbered 8, after V lost 7 bases and J lost 5 bases. The CDR3 consists of 15 residues. The authors used template switching to add a universal primer site and gave cDNA unique molecular identifiers. TCRdb fed the 5' RACE reads into MiXCR, producing one record per CDR3 protein. The sample records approximately 210,000 distinct CDR3 sequences, roughly 10% being singletons. Study results and caveats: Within cord blood, abundant beta clonotypes carried fewer insertions, but memory repertoires showed no such trend. Cross-sectional statistical analysis, not tracking of the same donors, underpinned the conclusions.

The chain links TRBV12-3 or TRBV12-4 to TRBJ2-5; 12 nucleotides align to TRBD2. This TCR was recovered from a woman between 18 and 29 years old in good health. The material sequenced was memory (CD45RO+) T cells sorted from blood. The CDR3 here is CASIKTSGSYETQYF. CDR3 bases: TGTGCCAGCATCAAGACTAGCGGGAGCTACGAGACCCAGTACTTC.